This T cell receptor (beta chain) was sequenced in a study of human T cells and chemical hapten exposure (dated by TCRdb to 2020 to 2023). General notes on the study: For sensitization, 2% DPC in acetone was applied to a roughly 2 cm by roughly 2 cm area of upper inner arm skin. Throughout the study period of roughly 24 weeks, patients also received therapeutic DPC doses to the scalp every week. Patch tests used Finn chambers with 0.01% DPC on the upper back, scored after 6 days by International Contact Dermatitis Research Group standards. Alopecia areata with under or over 50% scalp involvement, alopecia totalis and alopecia universalis were represented in the patient cohort, which was mostly female. Libraries were pooled for sequencing, and per-sample TCR yields varied mainly because of small differences in library volumes within the pool. The study tracked peripheral blood TCR repertoire changes in vivo during primary and secondary sensitization to the hapten diphenylcyclopropenone (DPC) in alopecia patients. Patient blood was sampled pre-sensitization (week 0) and at 2, 6 and about 24 weeks after DPC sensitization. For TCR sequencing, blood came from approximately 29 alopecia patients at anywhere from one to four time points (pre-sensitization, 2, 6 and 24 weeks).

The investigation overall reported the following: The number of TCRs above 1 in 1000 frequency did not change with DPC sensitization; there was no evidence of global repertoire structure alterations. Repeated subsampling changed both the strength of the expansion versus patch-test correlation and the threshold at which the correlation became significant. Because all patients had alopecia, a presumed autoimmune disease, the immune response of the patients might differ from that of healthy individuals. Patch test score correlated positively with the number of PT1 expanded TCRs, reaching significance at thresholds 8, 16 and 32 but not at 4. Significantly more large CDR3 similarity clusters were formed by expanded TCRs than by pre-sensitization or healthy control sets, consistent with antigen-driven responses.

The time point label for this specimen denotes: pre-sensitization, week 0. The treatment or condition label corresponds to: therapeutic diphenylcyclopropenone sensitization with weekly scalp DPC. At each patch-test visit, blood was drawn before the patch test was applied. To be eligible, patients had to be aged 18 to 70, diagnosed with alopecia and judged suitable for DPC therapy, while pregnant patients were excluded. Total RNA was isolated from unfractionated whole blood collected in Tempus Blood RNA tubes. The CDR3 numbers 15 residues from cysteine through phenylalanine. Of the read, only the CDR3 DNA is kept; its 45 bases are in frame from base 1. Here V drops 4 bases and J drops 3 bases, and the junction holds 3 bases not matched to any gene. CDR1 and CDR2 were assigned from the germline V gene as KGHSH and LQKENI. Library generation was performed with RACE. Data came from a NextSeq 500. During library preparation, unique molecular identifiers were attached to individual cDNA molecules so that TCRs could be counted quantitatively and reproducibly. For every blood RNA sample, sequencing covered both the TCR alpha and TCR beta chains. As for the original processing: Samples had a median of around 92,000 TCRs, with a range from roughly 20,000 to 690,600. The Decombinator software suite was used to annotate the V, J and CDR3 of the TCR reads. For PS versus PT1 abundance plots, all samples were subsampled to the same number of TCRs (28,000). Expanded TCRs were defined as absent before sensitization and observed at least eight times at the 2-week time point. TCRdb trimmed the raw reads at Q25, called clones with MiXCR and kept productive beta chains. When rows share a CDR3 protein, they turn into one entry using the most common DNA and genes. These V and J calls derive from TCRdb rather than the authors' analysis. The sample records about 77,000 distinct CDR3 sequences, 14% of which are singletons. The ten top clones hold over 3.5% of the sample.

This clonotype came up many times. Its antigen is not yet known. Nothing much larger sits one base from this clone, and base qualities are not available. This receptor chain uses TRBV18 and TRBJ1-2, and 12 junctional nucleotides match TRBD1. The receptor was derived from a woman aged 50 to 65 with alopecia areata. Some clones in this sample may be carry-over from other donors' samples. The source material was whole blood, sampled in connection with sensitization to the hapten diphenylcyclopropenone (DPC). The CDR3 here reads CASSRGTGGDYGYTF. The nucleotide sequence reads as follows: TGTGCCAGCTCACGAGGGACAGGGGGCGACTATGGCTACACCTTC.